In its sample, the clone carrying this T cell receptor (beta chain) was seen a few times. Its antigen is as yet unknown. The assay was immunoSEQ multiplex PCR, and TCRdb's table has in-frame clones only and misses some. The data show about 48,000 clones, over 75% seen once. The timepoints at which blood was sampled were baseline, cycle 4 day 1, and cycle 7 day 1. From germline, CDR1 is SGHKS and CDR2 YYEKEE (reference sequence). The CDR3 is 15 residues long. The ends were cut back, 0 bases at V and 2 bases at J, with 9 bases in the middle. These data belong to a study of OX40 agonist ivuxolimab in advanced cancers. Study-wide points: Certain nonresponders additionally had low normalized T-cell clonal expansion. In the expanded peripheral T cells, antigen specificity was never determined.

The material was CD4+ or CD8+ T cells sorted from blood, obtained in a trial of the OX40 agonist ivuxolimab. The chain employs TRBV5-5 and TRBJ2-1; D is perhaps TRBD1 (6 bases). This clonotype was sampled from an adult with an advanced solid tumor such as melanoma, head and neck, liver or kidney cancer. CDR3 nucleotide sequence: TGTGCCAGCAGCTTGGAGGGGACACCCTACAATGAGCAGTTCTTC. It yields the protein CASSLEGTPYNEQFF.